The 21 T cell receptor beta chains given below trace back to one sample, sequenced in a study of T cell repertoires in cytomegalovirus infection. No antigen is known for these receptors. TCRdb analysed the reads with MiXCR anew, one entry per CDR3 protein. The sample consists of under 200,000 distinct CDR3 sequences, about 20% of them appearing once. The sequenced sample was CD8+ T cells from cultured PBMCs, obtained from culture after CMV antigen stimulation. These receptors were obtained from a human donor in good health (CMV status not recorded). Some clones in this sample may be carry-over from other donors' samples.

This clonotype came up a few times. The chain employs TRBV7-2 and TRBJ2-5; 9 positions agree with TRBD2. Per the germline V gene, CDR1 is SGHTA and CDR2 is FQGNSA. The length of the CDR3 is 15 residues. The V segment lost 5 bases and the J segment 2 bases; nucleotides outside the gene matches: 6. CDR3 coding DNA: TGTGCCAGCAGCCGTTGGACTAGCGATCAAGAGACCCAGTACTTC. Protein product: CASSRWTSDQETQYF.

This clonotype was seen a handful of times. This CDR3 is CASSVYRVLESEQYF. In nucleotides, the CDR3 is TGTGCCAGCAGTGTATACAGGGTTCTGGAAAGCGAGCAGTACTTC. The genes are TRBV6-5 and TRBJ2-7; a possible D gene is TRBD1 (6 bases). The CDR3 has 15 residues. Deletions cut 5 bases from V and 6 bases from J, with 20 bases between. Germline values: CDR1 MNHEY, CDR2 SVGAGI.

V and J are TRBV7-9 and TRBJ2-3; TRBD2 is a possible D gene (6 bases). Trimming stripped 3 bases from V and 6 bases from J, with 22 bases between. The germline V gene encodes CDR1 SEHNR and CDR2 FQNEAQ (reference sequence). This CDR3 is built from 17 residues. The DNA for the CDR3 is TGTGCCAGCAGCTTGCGACCCCTTGGCGGGGATAGGGATACGCAGTATTTT. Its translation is CASSLRPLGGDRDTQYF.

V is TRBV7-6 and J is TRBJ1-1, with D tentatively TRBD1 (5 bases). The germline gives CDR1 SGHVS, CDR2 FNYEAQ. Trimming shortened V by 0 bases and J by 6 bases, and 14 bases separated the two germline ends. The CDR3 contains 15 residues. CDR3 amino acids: CASSLAAGGLAEAFF. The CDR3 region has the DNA TGTGCCAGCAGCTTAGCGGCGGGGGGTTTGGCTGAAGCTTTCTTT.

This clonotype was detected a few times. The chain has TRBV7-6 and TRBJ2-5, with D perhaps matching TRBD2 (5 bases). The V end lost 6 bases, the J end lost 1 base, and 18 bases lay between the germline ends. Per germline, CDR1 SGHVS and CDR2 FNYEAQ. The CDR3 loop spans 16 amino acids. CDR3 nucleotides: TGTGCCAGCAGTTTCACCCCATCCGGACTCCAAGAGACCCAGTACTTC. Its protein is CASSFTPSGLQETQYF.

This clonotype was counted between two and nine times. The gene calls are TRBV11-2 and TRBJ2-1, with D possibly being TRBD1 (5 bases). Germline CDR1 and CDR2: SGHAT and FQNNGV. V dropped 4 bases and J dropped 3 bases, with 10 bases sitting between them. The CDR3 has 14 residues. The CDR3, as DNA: TGTGCCAGCAGCTCACATGACAGCTACAATGAGCAGTTCTTC. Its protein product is CASSSHDSYNEQFF.

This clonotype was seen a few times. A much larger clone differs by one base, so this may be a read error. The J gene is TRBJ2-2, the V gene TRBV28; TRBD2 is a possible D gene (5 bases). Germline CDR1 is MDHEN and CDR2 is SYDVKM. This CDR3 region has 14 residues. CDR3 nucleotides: TGTGCCAGCAGTTTATTTAGCGCATCCGGGGAGCCGTTTTTT. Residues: CASSLFSASGEPFF.

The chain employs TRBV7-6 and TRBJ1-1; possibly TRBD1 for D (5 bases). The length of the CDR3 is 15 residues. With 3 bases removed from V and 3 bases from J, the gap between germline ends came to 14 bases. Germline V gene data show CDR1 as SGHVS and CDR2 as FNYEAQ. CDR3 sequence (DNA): TGTGCCAGCAGCTTCCAGAGGTCCAGGGACACTGAAGCTTTCTTT. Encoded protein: CASSFQRSRDTEAFF.

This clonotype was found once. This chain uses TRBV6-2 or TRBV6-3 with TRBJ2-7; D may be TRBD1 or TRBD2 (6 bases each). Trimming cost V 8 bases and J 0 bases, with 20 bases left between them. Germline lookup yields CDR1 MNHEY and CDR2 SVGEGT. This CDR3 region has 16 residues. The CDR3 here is CASRSQRGQSSYEQYF. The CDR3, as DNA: TGTGCCAGCCGGTCTCAACGGGGGCAGAGCTCCTACGAGCAGTACTTC.

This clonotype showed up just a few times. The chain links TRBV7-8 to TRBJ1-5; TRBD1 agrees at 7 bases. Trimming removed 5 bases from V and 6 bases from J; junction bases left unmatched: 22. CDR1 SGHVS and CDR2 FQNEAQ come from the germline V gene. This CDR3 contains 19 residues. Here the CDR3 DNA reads TGTGCCAGCAGCCTAAAGCCGGCGACAGGGAGAGGTACAGGTCAGCCCCAGCATTTT. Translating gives CASSLKPATGRGTGQPQHF.

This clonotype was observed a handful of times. Here the CDR3 reads CASSLLEQGHTGELFF. The CDR3 DNA sequence: TGTGCCAGCAGCTTGTTGGAACAGGGGCACACCGGGGAGCTGTTTTTT. This rearrangement joins TRBV5-4 to TRBJ2-2, with TRBD1 matching 7 bases. Trimming at V came to 1 base and at J to 3 bases, leaving 6 bases not matched to a gene. The length of the CDR3 is 16 residues. Germline V gene sequence: CDR1 SGHNT, CDR2 YYREEE (reference sequence). Together with reference TRBV5-4 and TRBJ2-2, the CDR3 gives the full variable domain: ETGVTQSPTHLIKTRGQQVTLRCSSQSGHNTVSWYQQALGQGPQFIFQYYREEENGRGNFPPRFSGLQFPNYSSELNVNALELDDSALYLCASSLLEQGHTGELFFGEGSRLTVL.

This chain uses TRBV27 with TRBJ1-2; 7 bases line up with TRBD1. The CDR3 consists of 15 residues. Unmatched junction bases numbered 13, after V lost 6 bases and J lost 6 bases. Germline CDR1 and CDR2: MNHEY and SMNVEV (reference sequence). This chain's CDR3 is CASRHPSTGADGYTF. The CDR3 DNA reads TGTGCCAGCAGACACCCTTCTACAGGGGCGGATGGCTACACCTTC.

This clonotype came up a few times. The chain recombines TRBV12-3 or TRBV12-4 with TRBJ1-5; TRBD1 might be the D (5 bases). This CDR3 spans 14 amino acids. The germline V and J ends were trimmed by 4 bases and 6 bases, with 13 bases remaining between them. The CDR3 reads CASSSSDSGQPQHF. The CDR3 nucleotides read TGTGCCAGCAGTTCCAGCGACAGCGGTCAGCCCCAGCATTTT.

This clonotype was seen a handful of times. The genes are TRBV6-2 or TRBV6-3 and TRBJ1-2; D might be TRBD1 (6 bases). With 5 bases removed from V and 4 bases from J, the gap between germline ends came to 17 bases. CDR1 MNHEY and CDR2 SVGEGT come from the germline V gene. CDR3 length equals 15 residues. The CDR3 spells CASSPTLDSSYGYTF. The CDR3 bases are TGTGCCAGCAGTCCAACCCTGGACAGCTCCTATGGCTACACCTTC.

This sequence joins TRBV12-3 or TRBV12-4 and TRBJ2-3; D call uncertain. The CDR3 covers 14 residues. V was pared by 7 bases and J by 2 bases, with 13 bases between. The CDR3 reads CASTGSALTDTQYF. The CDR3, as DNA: TGTGCCAGCACCGGGTCCGCCCTCACAGATACGCAGTATTTT.

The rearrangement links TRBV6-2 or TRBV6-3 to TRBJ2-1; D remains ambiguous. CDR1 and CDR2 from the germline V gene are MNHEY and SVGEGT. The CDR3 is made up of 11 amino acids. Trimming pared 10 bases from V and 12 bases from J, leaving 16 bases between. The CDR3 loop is CATNLGTTQFF. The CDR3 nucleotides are TGTGCCACCAATCTAGGTACTACGCAGTTCTTC.

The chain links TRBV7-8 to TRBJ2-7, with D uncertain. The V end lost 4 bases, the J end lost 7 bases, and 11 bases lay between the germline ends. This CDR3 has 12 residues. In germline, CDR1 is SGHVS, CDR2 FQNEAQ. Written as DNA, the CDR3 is TGTGCCAGCAGCTCGGTCGGGCAAGAGCAGTACTTC. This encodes CASSSVGQEQYF.

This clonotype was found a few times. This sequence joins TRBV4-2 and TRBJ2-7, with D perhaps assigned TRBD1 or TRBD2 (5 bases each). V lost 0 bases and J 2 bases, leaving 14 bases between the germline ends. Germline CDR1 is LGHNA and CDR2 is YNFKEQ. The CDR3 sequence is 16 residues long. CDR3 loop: CASSQDPAGRTYEQYF. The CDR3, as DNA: TGTGCCAGCAGCCAAGATCCGGCAGGGAGAACCTACGAGCAGTACTTC.

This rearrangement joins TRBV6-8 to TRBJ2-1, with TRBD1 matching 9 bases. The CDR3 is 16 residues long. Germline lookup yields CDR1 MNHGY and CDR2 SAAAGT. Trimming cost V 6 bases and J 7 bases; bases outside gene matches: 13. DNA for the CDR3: TGTGCCAGCAGAGCAACAGGGGGCAGGTGGAGGAATGAGCAGTTCTTC. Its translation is CASRATGGRWRNEQFF.

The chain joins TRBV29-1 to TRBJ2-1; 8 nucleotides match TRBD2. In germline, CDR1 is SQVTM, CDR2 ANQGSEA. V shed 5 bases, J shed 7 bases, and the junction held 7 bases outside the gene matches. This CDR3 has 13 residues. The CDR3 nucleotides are TGCAGCGTTAACGGGGGGGCCATAAATGAGCAGTTCTTC. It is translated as CSVNGGAINEQFF.

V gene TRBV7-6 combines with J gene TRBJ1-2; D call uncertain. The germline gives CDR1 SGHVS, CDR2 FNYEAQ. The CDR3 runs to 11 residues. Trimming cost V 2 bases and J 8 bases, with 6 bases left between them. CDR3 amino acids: CASSLKSGYTF. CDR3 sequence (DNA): TGTGCCAGCAGCTTAAAATCCGGCTACACCTTC.